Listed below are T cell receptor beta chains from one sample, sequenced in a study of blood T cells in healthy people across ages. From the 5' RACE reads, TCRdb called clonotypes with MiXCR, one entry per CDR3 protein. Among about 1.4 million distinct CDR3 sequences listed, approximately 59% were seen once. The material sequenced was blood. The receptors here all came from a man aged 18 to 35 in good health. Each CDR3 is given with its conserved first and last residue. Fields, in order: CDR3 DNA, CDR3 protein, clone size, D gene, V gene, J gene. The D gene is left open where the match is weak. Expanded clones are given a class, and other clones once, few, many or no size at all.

TGTGCCAGCAGCGGACTAGCGCTCACAGATACGCAGTATTTT,CASSGLALTDTQYF,.,TRBD2,TRBV5-5,TRBJ2-3
TGTGCCACCAGTGACGATGGCAATCAGCCCCAGCATTTT,CATSDDGNQPQHF,.,.,TRBV24-1,TRBJ1-5
TGTGCCAGCAGTTATCCACTGACAGTCCACGAGCAGTACTTC,CASSYPLTVHEQYF,.,.,TRBV28,TRBJ2-7
TGTGCCAGCAGCTTGGAGATGAGGGGCGGAGAGCAGTTCTTC,CASSLEMRGGEQFF,.,.,TRBV5-6,TRBJ2-1
TGTGCCAGCACCTGGACAGGGGGGAACTATGGCTACACCTTC,CASTWTGGNYGYTF,.,TRBD1,TRBV12-3/TRBV12-4,TRBJ1-2
TGTGCCAGCAGAATCGGCTCCTACGAGCAGTACTTC,CASRIGSYEQYF,few,.,TRBV25-1,TRBJ2-7
TGTGCCAGCAGCCCCGGACAGGGGAGATTTGGCTACACCTTC,CASSPGQGRFGYTF,few,TRBD1,TRBV7-2,TRBJ1-2
TGCAGTGCTAGAGACACCTGGGGTAGCGGGATACGGGAGACCCAGTACTTC,CSARDTWGSGIRETQYF,.,TRBD2,TRBV20-1,TRBJ2-5
TGTGCCATCAGGCCCGGGACAGGGGCCACAGATACGCAGTATTTT,CAIRPGTGATDTQYF,.,TRBD1,TRBV27,TRBJ2-3
TGTGCCAGCAGGAAAAGAGCGGGAGAAGAGACCCAGTACTTC,CASRKRAGEETQYF,once,TRBD2,TRBV7-9,TRBJ2-5
TGTGCCAGCAGCTCCCTGCCCGGGTCGCCCGCATTCTACGAGCAGTACTTC,CASSSLPGSPAFYEQYF,.,.,TRBV5-4,TRBJ2-7
TGTGCCACCAGTGATAGGACAAAGGCCAACGTCCTGACTTTC,CATSDRTKANVLTF,few,.,TRBV24-1,TRBJ2-6
TGTGCCAGCAGCGCCGCAGCAGGGGGCAGCTCCTATAATTCACCCCTCCACTTT,CASSAAAGGSSYNSPLHF,.,TRBD1,TRBV7-6,TRBJ1-6
TGTGCCAGCAGCTGGGAGGCTGGGGCCCAGTACTTC,CASSWEAGAQYF,.,.,TRBV7-9,TRBJ2-7
TGTGCCAGCAGTCCCCGCCAGGGATGGGCAGATACGCAGTATTTT,CASSPRQGWADTQYF,.,.,TRBV25-1,TRBJ2-3
TGCGCCAGCAGCCAAGAGCCCGTTGCGGCTGAAGCTTTCTTT,CASSQEPVAAEAFF,.,.,TRBV4-1,TRBJ1-1
TGTGCCAGCGGACCAGGGGGTAATAATTCACCCCTCCACTTT,CASGPGGNNSPLHF,.,TRBD1,TRBV27,TRBJ1-6
TGTGCTAGCAGCTCAGAGAAGGTTTTGGAGACCCAGTACTTC,CASSSEKVLETQYF,.,.,TRBV7-7,TRBJ2-5
TGTGCCAGCGACAGGGTAACCTACAATGAGCAGTTCTTC,CASDRVTYNEQFF,few,TRBD1,TRBV7-9,TRBJ2-1
TGTGCCAGCAACCTACCCAGGACAGCCCCTGGGGCCAACGTCCTGACTTTC,CASNLPRTAPGANVLTF,.,.,TRBV12-3/TRBV12-4,TRBJ2-6
TGCGCCAGCAGCCAAGATCAAGGACAGTTCGGCTACACCTTC,CASSQDQGQFGYTF,.,.,TRBV4-3,TRBJ1-2
TGTGCCAGCTCACCAGCCGGGACAGGGGCATTTGGGCAGTTCTTC,CASSPAGTGAFGQFF,few,TRBD1,TRBV18,TRBJ2-1
TGTGCCAGCAGTTTAGCAGACATTAGTACTGAAGCTTTCTTT,CASSLADISTEAFF,once,.,TRBV12-3/TRBV12-4,TRBJ1-1
TGTGCCAGCGAAGACCAGGTTGGTGAGCAGTTCTTC,CASEDQVGEQFF,.,.,TRBV6-5,TRBJ2-1
TGCAGCGTTGCGGGTAGCGAAAAAACTTACTCCTACAATGAGCAGTTCTTC,CSVAGSEKTYSYNEQFF,few,.,TRBV29-1,TRBJ2-1
TGTGCCAGCAGTACCTTAAGCGTGGCCACCTACAATGAGCAGTTCTTC,CASSTLSVATYNEQFF,.,.,TRBV28,TRBJ2-1
TGTGCCAGCAGTCCACGGGCCAACCCACAAGAGACCCAGTACTTC,CASSPRANPQETQYF,.,.,TRBV12-3/TRBV12-4,TRBJ2-5
TGCGCCAGCAGCTTTAGAGGGGAGAACTACGAGCAGTACTTC,CASSFRGENYEQYF,.,.,TRBV5-1,TRBJ2-7
TGCGCCAGCAGCCAAGATGGGTTGGCGAGTGAGCAGTTCTTC,CASSQDGLASEQFF,.,.,TRBV4-3,TRBJ2-1
TGTGCCAGCAGTCACCTACGGTCAGGAGTCAATGAGCAGTTCTTC,CASSHLRSGVNEQFF,few,.,TRBV6-2/TRBV6-3,TRBJ2-1
TGTGCCAGCAGTTACAGGGCAGGGATTTCACCCCTCCACTTT,CASSYRAGISPLHF,.,.,TRBV6-5,TRBJ1-6
TGCGCCAGCAGCCAAGATATGGCCTCCTACAATGAGCAGTTCTTC,CASSQDMASYNEQFF,many,.,TRBV4-3,TRBJ2-1
TGTGCCAGCAAACTCGACGGGGGGCTGGACAAGCAGTACTTC,CASKLDGGLDKQYF,.,.,TRBV27,TRBJ2-5
TGCAGTGCCCCCTGGGACAGGGGTTTCACTGAGCAGTTCTTC,CSAPWDRGFTEQFF,.,TRBD1,TRBV20-1,TRBJ2-1
TGTGCCAGCAGTGAAGCCCCAGGGGGATACATTCAGTACTTC,CASSEAPGGYIQYF,.,TRBD1,TRBV6-1,TRBJ2-4
TGTGCCAGCAGTGGCGGATCAGGGGTCCAGCCCCAGCATTTT,CASSGGSGVQPQHF,few,.,TRBV6-1,TRBJ1-5
TGTGCCAGCAGCTTAGGTATGGCACTAGCGGGAGGGCCGTACGAGCAGTACTTC,CASSLGMALAGGPYEQYF,.,TRBD2,TRBV7-6,TRBJ2-7
TGTGCCAGCAGCCGCCGACAGGTCGAGGCCAAAAACATTCAGTACTTC,CASSRRQVEAKNIQYF,.,.,TRBV11-2,TRBJ2-4
TGTGCCAGCACCCCCTTAGCCGGGAGCTCCTACAATGAGCAGTTCTTC,CASTPLAGSSYNEQFF,.,.,TRBV7-2,TRBJ2-1
TGTGTCAGCAGCTTAAGGGACAATCTTGTAAGGTTAGCAGATACGCAGTATTTT,CVSSLRDNLVRLADTQYF,.,.,TRBV7-2,TRBJ2-3
TGTGCCAGCAGCCCTCCCCGGGACGGATCCTACGAGCAGTACTTC,CASSPPRDGSYEQYF,.,.,TRBV6-5,TRBJ2-7